These T cell receptor beta chains were read from a single sample in a study of blood T cell repertoires in COVID-19. Clones were sequenced by immunoSEQ multiplex PCR, and TCRdb holds only the in-frame ones, with some missing. The table has under 350,000 clones, around nine tenths seen once. Source material: peripheral blood. The source of these receptors is a man aged 50 to 59 with acute or convalescent COVID-19. CDR3s include the opening cysteine and the closing phenylalanine or tryptophan. D genes are given only for firm matches. Clone size is stated in some rows and not others, as once, few, many or a class when expanded.

v_gene: TRBV2; j_gene: TRBJ1-2; d_gene: .; abundance: .; CDR3nt: TGTGCCAGCAGTGAAGAGGGGGGAGGGAACTATGGCTACACCTTC; CDR3aa: CASSEEGGGNYGYTF
v_gene: TRBV20-1; j_gene: TRBJ2-2; d_gene: .; abundance: .; CDR3nt: TGCAGTGCTAGTTTCGGGGCGAACACCGGGGAGCTGTTTTTT; CDR3aa: CSASFGANTGELFF
v_gene: TRBV6-5; j_gene: TRBJ1-1; d_gene: TRBD1; abundance: .; CDR3nt: TGTGCCAGCAGTTATCAGACAGGGGGCGTTGGTGAAGCTTTCTTT; CDR3aa: CASSYQTGGVGEAFF
v_gene: TRBV3-1/TRBV3-2; j_gene: TRBJ1-2; d_gene: .; abundance: .; CDR3nt: TGTGCCAGCAGCCATCATCTCGGGGGTCTGGATGGCTACACCTTC; CDR3aa: CASSHHLGGLDGYTF
v_gene: TRBV18; j_gene: TRBJ2-4; d_gene: .; abundance: .; CDR3nt: TGTGCCAGCTCACCGGTGGGGCGGGGAACGGGCAAAAACATTCAGTACTTC; CDR3aa: CASSPVGRGTGKNIQYF
v_gene: TRBV6-5; j_gene: TRBJ2-5; d_gene: .; abundance: .; CDR3nt: TGTGCCAGCAGCACAGGGATCGGGGAGACCCAGTACTTC; CDR3aa: CASSTGIGETQYF
v_gene: TRBV7-9; j_gene: TRBJ2-1; d_gene: .; abundance: .; CDR3nt: TGTGCCAGCAGTACCGACCAGGCACGCTCCTACAATGAGCAGTTCTTC; CDR3aa: CASSTDQARSYNEQFF
v_gene: TRBV6-1; j_gene: TRBJ2-2; d_gene: TRBD2; abundance: .; CDR3nt: TGTGCCAGCAGTGAAGGGCTAGCGGGGCCCCCGGGCACCGGGGAGCTGTTTTTT; CDR3aa: CASSEGLAGPPGTGELFF
v_gene: TRBV6-6; j_gene: TRBJ2-5; d_gene: TRBD2; abundance: .; CDR3nt: TGTGCCAGCAGTTACTCGATCGCGGGGGGGCAAGAGACCCAGTACTTC; CDR3aa: CASSYSIAGGQETQYF
v_gene: TRBV5-1; j_gene: TRBJ2-5; d_gene: .; abundance: .; CDR3nt: TGCGCCAGCAGCCGACAAGGACTTCGGGCTAGCGAGGAGACCCAGTACTTC; CDR3aa: CASSRQGLRASEETQYF
v_gene: TRBV6-4; j_gene: TRBJ1-6; d_gene: .; abundance: .; CDR3nt: TGTGCCAGCAGTGACTCTAGGGGCGGGACGGCCAGATCACCCCTCCACTTT; CDR3aa: CASSDSRGGTARSPLHF
v_gene: TRBV5-1; j_gene: TRBJ2-5; d_gene: .; abundance: .; CDR3nt: TGCGCCAGCAGCTTGGCAGGAATCCAAGAGACCCAGTACTTC; CDR3aa: CASSLAGIQETQYF
v_gene: TRBV10-3; j_gene: TRBJ2-7; d_gene: .; abundance: once; CDR3nt: TGTGCCATCAGTGACCCCGCCGAGCCCTACGAGCAGTACTTC; CDR3aa: CAISDPAEPYEQYF
v_gene: TRBV11-3; j_gene: TRBJ2-1; d_gene: TRBD2; abundance: .; CDR3nt: TGTGCCAGCAGCCCATCCGGGGGGGCTATCAATGAGCAGTTCTTC; CDR3aa: CASSPSGGAINEQFF
v_gene: TRBV10-1; j_gene: TRBJ2-5; d_gene: TRBD2; abundance: .; CDR3nt: TGCGCCAGCAGTGGGACTAGCGGGGGGCAAGAGACCCAGTACTTC; CDR3aa: CASSGTSGGQETQYF
v_gene: TRBV29-1; j_gene: TRBJ2-2; d_gene: TRBD1; abundance: few; CDR3nt: TGCAGCGTTGATCCAGGGGGCACCGGGGAGCTGTTTTTT; CDR3aa: CSVDPGGTGELFF
v_gene: TRBV19; j_gene: TRBJ1-4; d_gene: TRBD1; abundance: .; CDR3nt: TGTGCCAGTAGTTTCGACAGGGGGCCGGAGGAAAAACTGTTTTTT; CDR3aa: CASSFDRGPEEKLFF
v_gene: TRBV5-1; j_gene: TRBJ1-1; d_gene: TRBD1; abundance: .; CDR3nt: TGCGCCAGCAGCCTACGGACAGGGAGGAACACTGAAGCTTTCTTT; CDR3aa: CASSLRTGRNTEAFF
v_gene: TRBV6-1; j_gene: TRBJ1-2; d_gene: TRBD1; abundance: .; CDR3nt: TGTGCCAGCAGTGACAGGGGGACCGACTATGGCTACACCTTC; CDR3aa: CASSDRGTDYGYTF
v_gene: TRBV7-2; j_gene: TRBJ1-2; d_gene: .; abundance: .; CDR3nt: TGTGCCAGCAGCTCACTAAACGGGTATGGCTACACCTTC; CDR3aa: CASSSLNGYGYTF
v_gene: TRBV18; j_gene: TRBJ2-7; d_gene: TRBD2; abundance: .; CDR3nt: TGTGCCAGCTCACCATCAGGAGCGGGGGGCACGGCTAACGAGCAGTACTTC; CDR3aa: CASSPSGAGGTANEQYF
v_gene: TRBV5-1; j_gene: TRBJ2-7; d_gene: TRBD1; abundance: .; CDR3nt: TGCGCCAGCAGAAGATCGGGGGGACAGGGGTCATACGAGCAGTACTTC; CDR3aa: CASRRSGGQGSYEQYF
v_gene: TRBV10-3; j_gene: TRBJ1-6; d_gene: TRBD1; abundance: .; CDR3nt: TGTGCCGCCTCGGGACAGCCTAATTCACCCCTCCACTTT; CDR3aa: CAASGQPNSPLHF
v_gene: TRBV9; j_gene: TRBJ2-1; d_gene: TRBD1; abundance: .; CDR3nt: TGTGCCAGCAGCCCTCGGACAGGGACCTACAATGAGCAGTTCTTC; CDR3aa: CASSPRTGTYNEQFF
v_gene: TRBV6-2/TRBV6-3; j_gene: TRBJ2-1; d_gene: .; abundance: .; CDR3nt: TGTGCCAGCAGCCGCCGGTGGAATGAGCAGTTCTTC; CDR3aa: CASSRRWNEQFF
v_gene: TRBV30; j_gene: TRBJ2-7; d_gene: TRBD1; abundance: once; CDR3nt: TGTGCCCAAGACAGGGGGTACGAGCAGTACTTC; CDR3aa: CAQDRGYEQYF
v_gene: TRBV30; j_gene: TRBJ1-1; d_gene: .; abundance: .; CDR3nt: TGTGCCTGGAGTACCACAGGGATCGAAGCTTTCTTT; CDR3aa: CAWSTTGIEAFF
v_gene: TRBV5-1; j_gene: TRBJ2-7; d_gene: TRBD2; abundance: .; CDR3nt: TGCGCCAGCAGCTTGAGGACAGGACTAGCGGGGGGACCCAAGGACGAGCAGTACTTC; CDR3aa: CASSLRTGLAGGPKDEQYF
v_gene: TRBV27; j_gene: TRBJ1-2; d_gene: TRBD1; abundance: .; CDR3nt: TGTGCCAGCAGACTCCTAGGACAGGGGGCTTTGAACTTC; CDR3aa: CASRLLGQGALNF
v_gene: TRBV28; j_gene: TRBJ2-7; d_gene: .; abundance: .; CDR3nt: TGTGCCAGCAGTTTCCCAGGGCACTCCTACGAGCAGTACTTC; CDR3aa: CASSFPGHSYEQYF
v_gene: TRBV19; j_gene: TRBJ1-4; d_gene: .; abundance: .; CDR3nt: TGTGCCAGTAGTGGGGGGGGACACCCAAATGAAAAACTGTTTTTT; CDR3aa: CASSGGGHPNEKLFF
v_gene: TRBV7-9; j_gene: TRBJ2-7; d_gene: TRBD2; abundance: .; CDR3nt: TGTGCCAGCAGCCTAGGGACTAGCTGGTACGAGCAGTACTTC; CDR3aa: CASSLGTSWYEQYF
v_gene: TRBV5-1; j_gene: TRBJ2-2; d_gene: TRBD1; abundance: .; CDR3nt: TGCGCCAGCGAGACAGGGTCGAACACCGGGGAGCTGTTTTTT; CDR3aa: CASETGSNTGELFF
v_gene: TRBV30; j_gene: TRBJ2-7; d_gene: .; abundance: .; CDR3nt: TGTGCCTGGAGTGTAAGAGGGGAGCAGTACTTC; CDR3aa: CAWSVRGEQYF
v_gene: TRBV12-3/TRBV12-4; j_gene: TRBJ1-4; d_gene: .; abundance: .; CDR3nt: TGTGCCAGCAGCCTAACTTCGGGAGAACTGTTTTTT; CDR3aa: CASSLTSGELFF
v_gene: TRBV18; j_gene: TRBJ2-5; d_gene: .; abundance: .; CDR3nt: TGTGCCAGCTCACCAAACAGGGAAGAGACCCAGTACTTC; CDR3aa: CASSPNREETQYF
v_gene: TRBV9; j_gene: TRBJ1-1; d_gene: .; abundance: .; CDR3nt: TGTGCCAGCAGCGAAGCAATGAACACTGAAGCTTTCTTT; CDR3aa: CASSEAMNTEAFF
v_gene: TRBV21-1; j_gene: TRBJ2-3; d_gene: .; abundance: .; CDR3nt: TGTGCCAGCAGCACCCGGACAGGGGGCACAGATACGCAGTATTTT; CDR3aa: CASSTRTGGTDTQYF
v_gene: TRBV9; j_gene: TRBJ2-5; d_gene: TRBD2; abundance: .; CDR3nt: TGTGCCAGCAGCGCTCGGACTAGCGGGGCAAGGGAGACCCAGTACTTC; CDR3aa: CASSARTSGARETQYF
v_gene: TRBV7-3; j_gene: TRBJ2-3; d_gene: .; abundance: .; CDR3nt: TGTGCCAGCAGCTTATACAGCAGGGTAGATACGCAGTATTTT; CDR3aa: CASSLYSRVDTQYF
v_gene: TRBV28; j_gene: TRBJ2-3; d_gene: .; abundance: once; CDR3nt: TGTGCCAGCAGTTTTGGAGGGGATACGCAGTATTTT; CDR3aa: CASSFGGDTQYF
v_gene: TRBV19; j_gene: TRBJ2-3; d_gene: .; abundance: .; CDR3nt: TGTGCCAGTACCATGACTGGCACAGATACGCAGTATTTT; CDR3aa: CASTMTGTDTQYF
v_gene: TRBV5-1; j_gene: TRBJ2-5; d_gene: .; abundance: .; CDR3nt: TGCGCCAGCAGCTTGGGACCCGAGGAAGAGACCCAGTACTTC; CDR3aa: CASSLGPEEETQYF
v_gene: TRBV4-1; j_gene: TRBJ1-4; d_gene: .; abundance: .; CDR3nt: TGCGCCAGCAGCCAAGATCAGCACGGCGGCCCCCATGAAAAACTGTTTTTT; CDR3aa: CASSQDQHGGPHEKLFF
v_gene: TRBV7-3; j_gene: TRBJ2-2; d_gene: .; abundance: .; CDR3nt: TGTGCCAGCAGCTTACTCCCGGGAAGGACCGGGGAGCTGTTTTTT; CDR3aa: CASSLLPGRTGELFF
v_gene: TRBV9; j_gene: TRBJ1-2; d_gene: .; abundance: .; CDR3nt: TGTGCCAGCAGCCCCGACGGAGGATATGGCTACACCTTC; CDR3aa: CASSPDGGYGYTF
v_gene: TRBV7-8; j_gene: TRBJ1-1; d_gene: .; abundance: .; CDR3nt: TGTGCCAGCAGCCGGAAAGGGGGACCTGAGCCTGAAGCTTTCTTT; CDR3aa: CASSRKGGPEPEAFF
v_gene: TRBV30; j_gene: TRBJ2-7; d_gene: TRBD1; abundance: .; CDR3nt: TGTGCCTGGAGTGCCGGGACAGGGGCTATCGAGCAGTACTTC; CDR3aa: CAWSAGTGAIEQYF
v_gene: TRBV9; j_gene: TRBJ1-6; d_gene: TRBD1; abundance: .; CDR3nt: TGTGCCAGCAGCGTAGGGACAGGTGGCAGCTCCTATAATTCACCCCTCCACTTT; CDR3aa: CASSVGTGGSSYNSPLHF
v_gene: TRBV9; j_gene: TRBJ2-3; d_gene: TRBD2; abundance: many; CDR3nt: TGTGCCAGCGGGGTTACTAGCGGCACAGATACGCAGTATTTT; CDR3aa: CASGVTSGTDTQYF
v_gene: TRBV12-3/TRBV12-4; j_gene: TRBJ1-1; d_gene: .; abundance: once; CDR3nt: TGTGCCAGCAACCTTCAGGGTTCCACTGAAGCTTTCTTT; CDR3aa: CASNLQGSTEAFF
v_gene: TRBV10-1; j_gene: TRBJ2-3; d_gene: .; abundance: .; CDR3nt: TGCGCCAGCAGTGAGTCGGCTCACAATGCAGATACGCAGTATTTT; CDR3aa: CASSESAHNADTQYF
v_gene: TRBV7-2; j_gene: TRBJ1-5; d_gene: .; abundance: .; CDR3nt: TGTGCCAGTGGGGGCCGTGGGTTGCCCCAGCATTTT; CDR3aa: CASGGRGLPQHF
v_gene: TRBV6-5; j_gene: TRBJ1-6; d_gene: .; abundance: .; CDR3nt: TGTGCCAGCAGTTACTCGGGACTCCAGAATAATTCACCCCTCCACTTT; CDR3aa: CASSYSGLQNNSPLHF
v_gene: TRBV7-9; j_gene: TRBJ1-6; d_gene: .; abundance: .; CDR3nt: TGTGCCAGCAGCTTCCGGGAAATTCATTCACCCCTCCACTTT; CDR3aa: CASSFREIHSPLHF
v_gene: TRBV2; j_gene: TRBJ2-5; d_gene: .; abundance: .; CDR3nt: TGTGCCAGCAGTGACCAGCAAGAGACCCAGTACTTC; CDR3aa: CASSDQQETQYF
v_gene: TRBV30; j_gene: TRBJ1-3; d_gene: .; abundance: .; CDR3nt: TGTGCCTGGAGTGGAGGCAGCTTAGGAAACACCATATATTTT; CDR3aa: CAWSGGSLGNTIYF
v_gene: TRBV5-1; j_gene: TRBJ2-7; d_gene: .; abundance: once; CDR3nt: TGCGCCAGCAGCTTGGGGGGGGACCGCTACGAGCAGTACTTC; CDR3aa: CASSLGGDRYEQYF